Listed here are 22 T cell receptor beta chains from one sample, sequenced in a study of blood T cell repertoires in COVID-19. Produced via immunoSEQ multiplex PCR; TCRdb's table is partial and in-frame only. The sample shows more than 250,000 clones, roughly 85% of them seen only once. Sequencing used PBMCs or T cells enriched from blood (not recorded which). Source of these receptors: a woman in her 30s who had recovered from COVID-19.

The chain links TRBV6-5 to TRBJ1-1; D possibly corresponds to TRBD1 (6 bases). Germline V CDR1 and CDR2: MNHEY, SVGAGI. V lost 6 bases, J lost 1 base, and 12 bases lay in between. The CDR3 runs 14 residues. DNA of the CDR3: TGTGCCAGCAGCGTTAGGACAGCGAACACTGAAGCTTTCTTT. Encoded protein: CASSVRTANTEAFF.

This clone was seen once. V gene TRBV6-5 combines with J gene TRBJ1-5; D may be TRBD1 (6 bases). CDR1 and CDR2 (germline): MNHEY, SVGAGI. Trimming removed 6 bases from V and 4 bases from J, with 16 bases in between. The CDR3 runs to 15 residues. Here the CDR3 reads CASSFRDTDNQPQHF. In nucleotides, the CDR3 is TGTGCCAGCAGCTTCCGGGACACAGATAATCAGCCCCAGCATTTT.

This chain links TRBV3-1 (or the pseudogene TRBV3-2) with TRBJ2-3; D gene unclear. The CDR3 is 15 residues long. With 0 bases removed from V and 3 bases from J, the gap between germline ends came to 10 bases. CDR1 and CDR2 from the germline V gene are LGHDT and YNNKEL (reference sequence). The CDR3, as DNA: TGTGCCAGCAGCCAAGATCTGCTTACAACAGATACGCAGTATTTT. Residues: CASSQDLLTTDTQYF.

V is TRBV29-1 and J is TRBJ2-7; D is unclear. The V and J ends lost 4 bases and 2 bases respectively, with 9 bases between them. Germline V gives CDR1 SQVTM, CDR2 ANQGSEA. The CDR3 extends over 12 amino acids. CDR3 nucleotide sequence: TGCAGCGTTGTGGCAGACACCTACGAGCAGTACTTC. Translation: CSVVADTYEQYF.

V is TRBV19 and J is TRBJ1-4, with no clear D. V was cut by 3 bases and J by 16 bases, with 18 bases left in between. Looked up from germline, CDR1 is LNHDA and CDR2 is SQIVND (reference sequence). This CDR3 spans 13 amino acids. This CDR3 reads CASSIEGRGDQFF. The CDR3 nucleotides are TGTGCCAGTAGTATTGAGGGTCGGGGTGATCAGTTTTTT.

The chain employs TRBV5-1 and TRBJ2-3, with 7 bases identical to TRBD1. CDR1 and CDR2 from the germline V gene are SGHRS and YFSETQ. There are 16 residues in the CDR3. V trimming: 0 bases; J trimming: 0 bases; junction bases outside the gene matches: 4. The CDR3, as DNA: TGCGCCAGCAGCTTGGGGGACAGTTCTAGCACAGATACGCAGTATTTT. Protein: CASSLGDSSSTDTQYF.

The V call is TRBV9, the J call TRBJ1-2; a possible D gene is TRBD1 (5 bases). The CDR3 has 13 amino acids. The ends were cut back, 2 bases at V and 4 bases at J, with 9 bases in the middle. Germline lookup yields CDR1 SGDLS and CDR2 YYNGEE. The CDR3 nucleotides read TGTGCCAGCAGCGTTGGGGGGATCTATGGCTACACCTTC. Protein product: CASSVGGIYGYTF.

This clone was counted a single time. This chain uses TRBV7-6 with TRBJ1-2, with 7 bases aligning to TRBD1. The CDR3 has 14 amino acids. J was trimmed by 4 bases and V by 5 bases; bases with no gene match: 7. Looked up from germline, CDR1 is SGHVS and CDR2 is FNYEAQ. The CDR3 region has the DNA TGTGCCAGCAGCCCCAACCAGGGGGTCTATGGCTACACCTTC. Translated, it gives CASSPNQGVYGYTF.

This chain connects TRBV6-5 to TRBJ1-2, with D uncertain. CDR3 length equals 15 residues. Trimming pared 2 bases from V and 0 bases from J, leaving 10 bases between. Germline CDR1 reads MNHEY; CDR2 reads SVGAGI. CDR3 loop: CASSYQIGANYGYTF. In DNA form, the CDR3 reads TGTGCCAGCAGTTACCAGATTGGAGCTAACTATGGCTACACCTTC.

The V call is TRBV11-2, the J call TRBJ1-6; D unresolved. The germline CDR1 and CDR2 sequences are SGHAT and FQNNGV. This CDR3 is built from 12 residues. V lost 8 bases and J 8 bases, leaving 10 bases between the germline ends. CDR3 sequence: CASARGDSPLHF. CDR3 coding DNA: TGTGCCAGCGCACGGGGTGATTCACCCCTCCACTTT.

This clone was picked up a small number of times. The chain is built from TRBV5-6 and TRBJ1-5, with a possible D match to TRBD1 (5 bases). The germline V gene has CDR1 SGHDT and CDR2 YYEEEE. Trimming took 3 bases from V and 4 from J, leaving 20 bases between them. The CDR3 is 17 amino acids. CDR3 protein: CASSWTGLTEVNQPQHF. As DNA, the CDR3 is TGTGCCAGCAGCTGGACGGGACTCACAGAGGTTAATCAGCCCCAGCATTTT.

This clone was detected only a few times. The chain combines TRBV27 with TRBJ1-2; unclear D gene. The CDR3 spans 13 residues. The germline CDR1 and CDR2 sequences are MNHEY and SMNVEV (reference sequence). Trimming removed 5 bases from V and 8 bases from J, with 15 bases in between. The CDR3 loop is CASSAAAGRGYTF. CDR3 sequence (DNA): TGTGCCAGCAGTGCGGCAGCGGGGAGGGGCTACACCTTC.

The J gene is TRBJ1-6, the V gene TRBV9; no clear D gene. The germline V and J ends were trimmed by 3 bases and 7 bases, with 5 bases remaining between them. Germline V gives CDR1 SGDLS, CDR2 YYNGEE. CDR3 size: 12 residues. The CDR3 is CASSESNSPLHF. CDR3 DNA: TGTGCCAGCAGCGAATCAAATTCACCCCTCCACTTT.

CDR3 residues: CASSHPQGVSGYTF. The CDR3 bases are TGCGCCAGCAGCCACCCACAGGGTGTCAGTGGCTACACCTTC. V gene TRBV4-1 combines with J gene TRBJ1-2; D possibly corresponds to TRBD1 (6 bases). This CDR3 spans 14 amino acids. Germline V gene lookup returns CDR1 MGHRA and CDR2 YSYEKL. V gave up 3 bases and J gave up 7 bases, with 15 bases separating them.

This CDR3 is CAWSVGDINQPQHF. CDR3 sequence (DNA): TGTGCCTGGAGTGTCGGTGACATCAATCAGCCCCAGCATTTT. The rearrangement links TRBV30 to TRBJ1-5, with D uncertain. Per the germline V gene, CDR1 is GTSNPN and CDR2 is SVGIG (reference sequence). V lost 0 bases, J lost 3 bases, and 9 bases lay in between. The CDR3 is 14 residues long.

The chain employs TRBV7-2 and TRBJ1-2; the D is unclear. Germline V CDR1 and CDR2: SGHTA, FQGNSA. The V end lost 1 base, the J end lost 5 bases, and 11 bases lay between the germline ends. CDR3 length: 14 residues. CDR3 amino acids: CASSLGWASYGYTF. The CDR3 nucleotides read TGTGCCAGCAGCTTAGGCTGGGCTTCTTATGGCTACACCTTC.

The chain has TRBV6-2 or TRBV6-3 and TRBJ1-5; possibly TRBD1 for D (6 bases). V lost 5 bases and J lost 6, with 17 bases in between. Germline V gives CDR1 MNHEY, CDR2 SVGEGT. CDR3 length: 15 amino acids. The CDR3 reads CASSPLGGAGQPQHF. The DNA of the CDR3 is TGTGCCAGCAGTCCCCTGGGGGGGGCCGGTCAGCCCCAGCATTTT.

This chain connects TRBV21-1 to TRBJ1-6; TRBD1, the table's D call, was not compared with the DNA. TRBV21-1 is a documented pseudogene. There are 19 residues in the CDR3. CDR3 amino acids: CASSNPGTPHPPYNSPLHF. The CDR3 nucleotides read TGTGCCAGCAGCAATCCCGGGACACCCCACCCCCCCTATAATTCACCCCTCCACTTT.

CDR3 sequence reads: CASSLRDYQGSAFPNTEAFF. Written as DNA, the CDR3 is TGTGCCAGCAGCTTAAGGGATTATCAAGGGAGCGCTTTTCCGAACACTGAAGCTTTCTTT. The gene calls are TRBV7-3 and TRBJ1-1; D is unclear. CDR1 and CDR2 from the germline V gene are SGHTA and FQGTGA. Trimming took 1 base from V and 1 from J, leaving 25 bases between them. The CDR3 runs to 20 residues.

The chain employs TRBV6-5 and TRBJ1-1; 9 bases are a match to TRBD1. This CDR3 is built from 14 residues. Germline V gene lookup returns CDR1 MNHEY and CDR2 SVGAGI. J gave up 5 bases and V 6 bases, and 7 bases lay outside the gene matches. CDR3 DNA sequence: TGTGCCAGCAGGTACAGGGGGCGGGATACTGAAGCTTTCTTT. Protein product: CASRYRGRDTEAFF.

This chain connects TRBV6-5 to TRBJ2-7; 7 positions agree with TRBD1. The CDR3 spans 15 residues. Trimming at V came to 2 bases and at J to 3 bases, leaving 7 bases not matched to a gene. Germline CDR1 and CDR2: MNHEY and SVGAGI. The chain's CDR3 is CASSYIGTAGYEQYF. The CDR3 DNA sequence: TGTGCCAGCAGTTACATCGGGACAGCCGGCTACGAGCAGTACTTC.

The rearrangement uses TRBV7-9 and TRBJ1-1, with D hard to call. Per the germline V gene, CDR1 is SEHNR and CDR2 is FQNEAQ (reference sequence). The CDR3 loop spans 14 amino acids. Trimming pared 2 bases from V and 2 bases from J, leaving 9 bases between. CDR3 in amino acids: CASSLITGNTEAFF. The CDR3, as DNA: TGTGCCAGCAGCTTAATTACGGGAAACACTGAAGCTTTCTTT. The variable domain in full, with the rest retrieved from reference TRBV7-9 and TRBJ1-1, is DTGVSQNPRHKITKRGQNVTFRCDPISEHNRLYWYRQTLGQGPEFLTYFQNEAQLEKSRLLSDRFSAERPKGSFSTLEIQRTEQGDSAMYLCASSLITGNTEAFFGQGTRLTVV.